This T cell receptor beta chain was captured by sequencing in a study of OX40 agonist ivuxolimab in advanced cancers. Study as a whole: Ivuxolimab, an agonistic anti-OX40 (CD134) antibody, was given to patients. The study enrolled dose-escalation patients with hepatocellular carcinoma, melanoma, renal cell or head and neck cancer.

Remarks on this clone: Its antigen is still unknown.

Study findings and constraints: On average, CD8+ T cells showed a greater number of expanded clones than CD4+. People who partly responded at 0.1-3.0 mg/kg had some of the least clonal expansion seen.

CDR3 length: 17 amino acids. V was pared by 5 bases and J by 3 bases, with 13 bases of the junction left unmatched. Germline V gene lookup returns CDR1 SNHLY and CDR2 FYNNEI. TCRdb's table, derived via immunoSEQ multiplex PCR, lists solely in-frame clones and lacks some. Seen here are 37,000 or so clones, around 86% observed once, and the top ten hold around 2.4%. The gene calls are TRBV2 and TRBJ1-3, with 7 bases that match TRBD1. The specimen was CD4+ or CD8+ T cells sorted from blood, collected in a trial of the OX40 agonist ivuxolimab. The TCR was taken from an adult with an advanced solid tumor such as melanoma, head and neck, liver or kidney cancer. This CDR3 reads CASSSGLRGLIGNTIYF. The CDR3 nucleotides read TGTGCCAGCAGTTCGGGGCTTAGGGGGCTCATTGGAAACACCATATATTTT.